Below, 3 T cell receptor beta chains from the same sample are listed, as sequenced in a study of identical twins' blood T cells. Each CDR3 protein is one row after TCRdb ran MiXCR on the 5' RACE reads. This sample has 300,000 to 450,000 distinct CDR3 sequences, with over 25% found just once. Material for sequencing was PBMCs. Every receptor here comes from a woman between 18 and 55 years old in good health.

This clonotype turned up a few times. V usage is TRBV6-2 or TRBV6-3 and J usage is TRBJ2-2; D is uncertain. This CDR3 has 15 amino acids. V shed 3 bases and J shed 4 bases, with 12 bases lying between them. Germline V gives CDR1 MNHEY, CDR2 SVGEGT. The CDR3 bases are TGTGCCAGCAGTTATTCTAGGCGGCGCACCGGGGAGCTGTTTTTT. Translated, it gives CASSYSRRRTGELFF.

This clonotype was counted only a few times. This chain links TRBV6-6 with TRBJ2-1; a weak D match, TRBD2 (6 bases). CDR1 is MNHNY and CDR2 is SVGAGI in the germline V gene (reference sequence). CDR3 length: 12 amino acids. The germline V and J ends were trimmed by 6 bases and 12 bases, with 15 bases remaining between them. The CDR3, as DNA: TGTGCCAGCAGGGGAGCGGGCGATGGGCAGTTCTTC. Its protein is CASRGAGDGQFF.

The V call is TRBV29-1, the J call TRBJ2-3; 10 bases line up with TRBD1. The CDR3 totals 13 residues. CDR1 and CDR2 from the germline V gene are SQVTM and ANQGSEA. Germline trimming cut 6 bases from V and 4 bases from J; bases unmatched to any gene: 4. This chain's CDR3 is CSVRQGAADTQYF. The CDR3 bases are TGCAGCGTCCGACAGGGGGCCGCAGATACGCAGTATTTT.